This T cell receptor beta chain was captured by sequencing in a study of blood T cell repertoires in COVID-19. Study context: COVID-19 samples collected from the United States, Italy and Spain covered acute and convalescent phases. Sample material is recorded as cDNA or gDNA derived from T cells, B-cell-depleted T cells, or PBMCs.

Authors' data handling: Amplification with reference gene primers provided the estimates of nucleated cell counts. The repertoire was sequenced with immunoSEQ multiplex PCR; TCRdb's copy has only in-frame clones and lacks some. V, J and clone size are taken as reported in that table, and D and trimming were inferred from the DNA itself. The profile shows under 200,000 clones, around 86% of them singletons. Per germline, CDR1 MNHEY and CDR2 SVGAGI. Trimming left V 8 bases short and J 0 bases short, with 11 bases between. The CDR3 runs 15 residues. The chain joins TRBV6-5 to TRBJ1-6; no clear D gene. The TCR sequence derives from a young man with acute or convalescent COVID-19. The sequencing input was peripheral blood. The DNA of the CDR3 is TGTGCCAGCGAGGTCGGCGGCTCCTATAATTCACCCCTCCACTTT. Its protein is CASEVGGSYNSPLHF.